This passage covers 14 T cell receptor beta chains from one sample sequenced in a study of beta chain features in type 1 diabetes. The whole isolated RNA underwent reverse transcription, so sequencing captured expressed TCRB transcripts. Measured with immunoSEQ multiplex PCR; TCRdb has only the in-frame clones, and not every one. This sample has just over 450,000 clones; over 25% occur once, and the top ten carry roughly 0.06%. The sequenced sample was naive CD4+ T cells from blood. These receptors were obtained from a man younger than 35 in good health.

This clone was seen a handful of times. The chain is built from TRBV7-2 and TRBJ2-2; D is ambiguous. The germline gives CDR1 SGHTA, CDR2 FQGNSA. V dropped 2 bases and J dropped 4 bases, with 5 bases sitting between them. This CDR3 spans 13 amino acids. Written as DNA, the CDR3 is TGTGCCAGCAGCTTAAGGGCCACCGGGGAGCTGTTTTTT. This encodes CASSLRATGELFF. The variable domain in full, completed from reference TRBV7-2 and TRBJ2-2, reads GAGVSQSPSNKVTEKGKDVELRCDPISGHTALYWYRQSLGQGLEFLIYFQGNSAPDKSGLPSDRFSAERTGGSVSTLTIQRTQQEDSAVYLCASSLRATGELFFGEGSRLTVL.

The V gene is TRBV28, the J gene TRBJ2-1; TRBD1 matches 7 bases. Trimming took 5 bases from V and 0 from J; bases not matched to a gene: 4. From germline, CDR1 is MDHEN and CDR2 SYDVKM. The CDR3 sequence is 15 residues long. The chain's CDR3 is CASSRQGGSYNEQFF. The CDR3 DNA reads TGTGCCAGCAGTCGACAGGGCGGCTCCTACAATGAGCAGTTCTTC.

This clone has only a few counts. V is TRBV4-1 and J is TRBJ1-5; D gene unclear. The CDR3 runs 15 residues. Trimming stripped 1 base from V and 6 bases from J, with 13 bases between. The germline V gene has CDR1 MGHRA and CDR2 YSYEKL. CDR3 nucleotide sequence: TGCGCCAGCAGCCAAGTTGCCGGGGTCGGTCAGCCCCAGCATTTT. This sequence encodes CASSQVAGVGQPQHF.

The chain carries TRBV28 and TRBJ1-1; D perhaps matches TRBD1 (5 bases). The germline V gene has CDR1 MDHEN and CDR2 SYDVKM. The CDR3 covers 12 residues. The ends were cut back, 4 bases at V and 3 bases at J, with 6 bases in the middle. The CDR3 DNA is TGTGCCAGCAGTTCGGGACACACTGAAGCTTTCTTT. Translation: CASSSGHTEAFF.

This chain joins TRBV28 and TRBJ1-3; D not certain. The CDR3 consists of 15 residues. V shed 7 bases and J shed 3 bases, with 16 bases lying between them. Germline V gives CDR1 MDHEN, CDR2 SYDVKM. CDR3 coding DNA: TGTGCCAGCACCGAAGTTGGGCTGCGTGGAAACACCATATATTTT. Its protein is CASTEVGLRGNTIYF.

This clone has a handful of counts. The chain employs TRBV6-6 and TRBJ2-4; D uncertain. Germline-derived CDR1 and CDR2 are MNHNY and SVGAGI (reference sequence). Deletions cut 6 bases from V and 0 bases from J, with 12 bases between. The CDR3 spans 15 residues. The CDR3 sequence is CASSPKAIAKNIQYF. CDR3 DNA: TGTGCCAGCAGCCCCAAGGCCATAGCCAAAAACATTCAGTACTTC.

V and J are TRBV30 and TRBJ2-1, with TRBD2 matching 12 bases. V lost 4 bases and J lost 6; bases outside the gene matches: 4. Germline V lookup: CDR1 GTSNPN, CDR2 SVGIG (reference sequence). There are 14 residues in the CDR3. The DNA of the CDR3 is TGTGCCTGGATCCAACTAGCGGGAGGCAATGAGCAGTTCTTC. Encoded protein: CAWIQLAGGNEQFF.

CDR3 in amino acids: CSVVQGVWSSYEQYF. The CDR3 DNA follows: TGCAGCGTTGTACAGGGGGTTTGGAGCTCCTACGAGCAGTACTTC. V is TRBV29-1 and J is TRBJ2-7; TRBD1 matches at 8 bases. Germline V gives CDR1 SQVTM, CDR2 ANQGSEA. The length of the CDR3 is 15 residues. V was pared by 4 bases and J by 0 bases, with 8 bases of the junction left unmatched.

This chain connects TRBV15 to TRBJ2-5; D unclear. Between the trimmed V and J ends, which lost 4 bases and 6 bases, there was a span of 21 bases. Germline V lookup: CDR1 LNHNV, CDR2 YYDKDF (reference sequence). The CDR3 has 16 residues. CDR3 amino acids: CATSKEIGVGRKTQYF. The DNA of the CDR3 is TGTGCCACCAGCAAAGAAATCGGTGTCGGGCGCAAGACCCAGTACTTC.

The chain combines TRBV30 with TRBJ2-3; 7 bases fit TRBD2. V shed 3 bases, J shed 2 bases, and the junction held 14 bases outside the gene matches. In germline, CDR1 is GTSNPN, CDR2 SVGIG (reference sequence). The CDR3 sequence is 17 residues long. CDR3 amino acids: CAWSPALGGTITDTQYF. The CDR3 nucleotides read TGTGCCTGGAGCCCAGCCTTGGGGGGGACTATCACAGATACGCAGTATTTT.

This clone was counted only a few times. Other DNA sequences in the same sample also yield this CDR3. The CDR3 loop is CSARDSYEQYF. The CDR3 DNA follows: TGCAGTGCTAGAGATTCCTACGAGCAGTACTTC. The V and J genes are TRBV20-1 and TRBJ2-7; no clear D gene. Germline assignment: CDR1 DFQATT and CDR2 SNEGSKA (reference sequence). The V end was cut by 0 bases, the J end by 1 base, with 1 base between. This CDR3 is built from 11 residues.

This clone was observed a few times. V and J are TRBV25-1 and TRBJ2-7; TRBD1 matches at 10 bases. CDR3 size: 15 residues. The germline V gene encodes CDR1 MGHDK and CDR2 SYGVNS. The V gene end was trimmed by 3 bases and the J gene end by 1 base; junction bases not matched to a gene: 3. The CDR3 DNA reads TGTGCCAGCAGTGAGGGGGGACAGGGGTCCTACGAGCAGTACTTC. Amino acid sequence: CASSEGGQGSYEQYF.

CDR3: CASVPSGGDEQFF. The CDR3 DNA follows: TGTGCTAGTGTCCCGTCGGGTGGAGATGAGCAGTTCTTC. This chain joins TRBV12-5 and TRBJ2-1; D remains unclear. Deletions cut 7 bases from V and 8 bases from J, with 15 bases between. The germline CDR1 and CDR2 sequences are LGHNT and FRNRAP. The CDR3 has 13 residues.

The J gene is TRBJ2-5, the V gene TRBV5-1; the match to TRBD1 covers 7 bases. V was pared by 4 bases and J by 5 bases, with 8 bases of the junction left unmatched. The CDR3 totals 14 residues. Germline CDR1 is SGHRS and CDR2 is YFSETQ. CDR3 bases: TGCGCCAGCAGCCGAGACAGGGCGTTGGAGACCCAGTACTTC. It translates to CASSRDRALETQYF.